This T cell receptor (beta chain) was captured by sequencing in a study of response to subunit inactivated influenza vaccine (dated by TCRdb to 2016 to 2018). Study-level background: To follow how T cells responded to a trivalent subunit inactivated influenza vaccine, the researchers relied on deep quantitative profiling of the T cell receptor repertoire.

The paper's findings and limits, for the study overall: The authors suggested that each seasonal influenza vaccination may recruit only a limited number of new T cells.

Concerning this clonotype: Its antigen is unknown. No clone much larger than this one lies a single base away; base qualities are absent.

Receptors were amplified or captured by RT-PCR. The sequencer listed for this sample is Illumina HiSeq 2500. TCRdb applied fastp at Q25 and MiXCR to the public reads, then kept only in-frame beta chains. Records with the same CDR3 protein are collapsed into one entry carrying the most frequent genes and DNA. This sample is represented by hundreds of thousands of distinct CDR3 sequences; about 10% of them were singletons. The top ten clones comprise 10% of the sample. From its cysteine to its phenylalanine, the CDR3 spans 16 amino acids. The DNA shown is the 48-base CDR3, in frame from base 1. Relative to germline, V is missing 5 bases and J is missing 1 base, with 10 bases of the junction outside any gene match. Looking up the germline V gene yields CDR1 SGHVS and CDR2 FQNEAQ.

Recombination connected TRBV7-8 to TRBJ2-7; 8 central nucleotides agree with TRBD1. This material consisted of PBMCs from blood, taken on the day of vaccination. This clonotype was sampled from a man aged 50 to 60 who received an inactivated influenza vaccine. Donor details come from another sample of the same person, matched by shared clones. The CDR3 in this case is CASSPRDRSGSYEQYF. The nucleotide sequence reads TGTGCCAGCAGCCCTAGGGACAGGTCGGGTTCCTACGAGCAGTACTTC.